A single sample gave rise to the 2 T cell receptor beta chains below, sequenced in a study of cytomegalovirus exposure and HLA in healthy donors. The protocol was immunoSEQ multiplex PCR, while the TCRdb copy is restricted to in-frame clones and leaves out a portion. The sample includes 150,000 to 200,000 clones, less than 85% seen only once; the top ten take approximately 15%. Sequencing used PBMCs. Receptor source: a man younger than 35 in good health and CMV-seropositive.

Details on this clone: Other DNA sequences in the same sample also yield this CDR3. The CDR3, as DNA: TGTGCCAGCAGCTCGGGGGCCTACAATGAGCAGTTCTTC. It yields the protein CASSSGAYNEQFF. The chain uses TRBV7-3 and TRBJ2-1; D is perhaps TRBD2 (6 bases). This CDR3 is built from 13 residues. In germline, CDR1 is SGHTA, CDR2 FQGTGA. V lost 4 bases to trimming and J lost 2 bases, with 6 bases between them. The complete variable domain, with remaining parts taken from reference TRBV7-3 and TRBJ2-1, reads GAGVSQTPSNKVTEKGKYVELRCDPISGHTALYWYRQSLGQGPEFLIYFQGTGAADDSGLPNDRFFAVRPEGSVSTLKIQRTERGDSAVYLCASSSGAYNEQFFGPGTRLTVL.

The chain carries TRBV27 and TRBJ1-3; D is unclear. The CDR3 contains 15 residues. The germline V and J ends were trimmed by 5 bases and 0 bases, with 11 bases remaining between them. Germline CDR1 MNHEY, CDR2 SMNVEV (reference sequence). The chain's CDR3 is CASSPRLPSGNTIYF. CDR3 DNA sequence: TGTGCCAGCAGTCCCAGGCTCCCCTCTGGAAACACCATATATTTT.